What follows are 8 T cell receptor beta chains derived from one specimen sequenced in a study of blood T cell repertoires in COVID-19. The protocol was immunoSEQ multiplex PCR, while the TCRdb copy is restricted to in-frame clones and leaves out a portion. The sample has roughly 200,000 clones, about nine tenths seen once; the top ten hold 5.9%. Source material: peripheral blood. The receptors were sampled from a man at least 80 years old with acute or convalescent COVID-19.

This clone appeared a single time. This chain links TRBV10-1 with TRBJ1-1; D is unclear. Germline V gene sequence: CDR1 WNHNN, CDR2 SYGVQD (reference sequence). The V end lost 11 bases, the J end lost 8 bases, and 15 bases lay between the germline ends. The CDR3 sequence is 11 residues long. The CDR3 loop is CAAMLKTEAFF. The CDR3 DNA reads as TGCGCCGCCATGCTAAAGACAGAAGCTTTCTTT.

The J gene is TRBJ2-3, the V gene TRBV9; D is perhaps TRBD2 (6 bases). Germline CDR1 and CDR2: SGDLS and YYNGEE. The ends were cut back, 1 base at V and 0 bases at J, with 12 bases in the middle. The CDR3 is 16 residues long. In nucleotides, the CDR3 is TGTGCCAGCAGCGTACGAGGCGGGACTAGCACAGATACGCAGTATTTT. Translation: CASSVRGGTSTDTQYF.

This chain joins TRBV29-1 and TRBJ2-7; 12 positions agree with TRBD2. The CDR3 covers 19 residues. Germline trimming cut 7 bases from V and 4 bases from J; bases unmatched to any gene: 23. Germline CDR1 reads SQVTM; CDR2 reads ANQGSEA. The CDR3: CSGWGDLRTSGILGYEQYV. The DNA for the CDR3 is TGCAGCGGTTGGGGGGACCTGCGGACTAGCGGGATTTTAGGGTACGAGCAGTACGTC.

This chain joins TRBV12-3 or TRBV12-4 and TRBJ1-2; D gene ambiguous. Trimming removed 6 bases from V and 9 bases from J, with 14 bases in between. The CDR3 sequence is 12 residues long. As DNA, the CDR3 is TGTGCCAGCAGCACCGGGGTCCTCCGCTACACCTTC. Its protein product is CASSTGVLRYTF.

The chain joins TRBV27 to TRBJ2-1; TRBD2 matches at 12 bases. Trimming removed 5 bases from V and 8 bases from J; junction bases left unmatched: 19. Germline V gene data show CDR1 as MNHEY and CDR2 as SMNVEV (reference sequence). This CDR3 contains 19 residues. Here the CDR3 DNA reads TGTGCCAGCAGTCCAAAAGGCGGGGCCCGACTAGCGGGAGCCCATGAGCAGTTCTTC. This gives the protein CASSPKGGARLAGAHEQFF.

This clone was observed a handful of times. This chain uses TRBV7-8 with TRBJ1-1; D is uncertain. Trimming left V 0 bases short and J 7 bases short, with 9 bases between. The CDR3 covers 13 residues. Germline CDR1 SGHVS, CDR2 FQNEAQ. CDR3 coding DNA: TGTGCCAGCAGCTTAGCTGGACGGGGTGAAGCTTTCTTT. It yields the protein CASSLAGRGEAFF.

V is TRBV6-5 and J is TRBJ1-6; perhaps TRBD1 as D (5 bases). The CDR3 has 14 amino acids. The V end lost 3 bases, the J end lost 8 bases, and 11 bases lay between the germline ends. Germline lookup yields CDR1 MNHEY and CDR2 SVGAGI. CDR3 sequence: CASSYLTVDSPLHF. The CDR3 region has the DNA TGTGCCAGCAGTTATTTGACAGTAGATTCACCCCTCCACTTT.

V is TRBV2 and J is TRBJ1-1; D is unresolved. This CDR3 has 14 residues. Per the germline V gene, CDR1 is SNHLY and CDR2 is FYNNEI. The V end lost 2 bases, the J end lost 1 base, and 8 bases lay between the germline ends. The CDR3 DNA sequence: TGTGCCAGCAGTGAATCCAGACAGAACACTGAAGCTTTCTTT. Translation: CASSESRQNTEAFF.